Shown below are 30 T cell receptor beta chains from a single sample sequenced in a study of post-analysis software for immune sequencing data. Unique molecular identifiers were built into the TCR beta cDNA libraries. TCRdb itself ran the PCR reads through MiXCR, one entry per CDR3 protein. The sample records about 620,000 distinct CDR3 sequences, 44% being singletons. Notes on the study in general: Roughly five TRBV segments appeared more often in patients than in controls, and TRBV5-6, TRBV5-1 and TRBV20-1 were among these.

Their recognized antigens are unknown. Sequences were obtained from blood. The receptor set was obtained from a girl under 18 with multiple sclerosis.

This chain connects TRBV18 to TRBJ1-2; D perhaps matches TRBD1 (6 bases). The CDR3 totals 14 residues. Deletions cut 2 bases from V and 5 bases from J, with 12 bases between. CDR1 and CDR2 (germline): KGHSH, LQKENI. This chain's CDR3 is CASSPGGASYGYTF. CDR3 coding DNA: TGTGCCAGCTCACCAGGGGGCGCTTCTTATGGCTACACCTTC.

V is TRBV10-3 and J is TRBJ2-5; 11 bases are a match to TRBD2. The V gene end was trimmed by 6 bases and the J gene end by 1 base; junction bases not matched to a gene: 1. CDR1 ENHRY and CDR2 SYGVKD come from the germline V gene. The CDR3 runs 14 residues. CDR3 in amino acids: CAIRGTSGQETQYF. Here the CDR3 DNA reads TGTGCCATCAGGGGGACTAGCGGCCAAGAGACCCAGTACTTC.

The V and J genes are TRBV7-8 and TRBJ2-5; D possibly uses TRBD1 or TRBD2 (5 bases each). This CDR3 contains 15 residues. Trimming took off 5 bases at V and 1 base at J, with 14 bases between the two ends. Germline V gene sequence: CDR1 SGHVS, CDR2 FQNEAQ. For the CDR3, the DNA is TGTGCCAGCAGCAGCGCCGGGGCAACCCAAGAGACCCAGTACTTC. It specifies CASSSAGATQETQYF.

A few counts support this clonotype. The chain uses TRBV10-3 and TRBJ2-1; 7 bases align to TRBD2. Trimming took 6 bases from V and 7 from J; bases not matched to a gene: 15. The CDR3 is 16 residues long. Germline V lookup: CDR1 ENHRY, CDR2 SYGVKD. The CDR3 loop reads CAIRDWTSVGKNEQFF. CDR3 DNA sequence: TGTGCCATCAGGGACTGGACTAGTGTGGGGAAGAATGAGCAGTTCTTC.

This sequence joins TRBV3-1 and TRBJ1-2, with D tentatively TRBD1 (6 bases). Germline loops: CDR1 LGHDT, CDR2 YNNKEL (reference sequence). This CDR3 region has 16 residues. V lost 4 bases to trimming and J lost 4 bases, with 19 bases between them. Here the CDR3 reads CASSPSTTGRTYGYTF. DNA for the CDR3: TGTGCCAGCAGCCCTTCCACCACAGGGAGAACCTATGGCTACACCTTC. Looking up the rest from reference TRBV3-1 and TRBJ1-2 gives the full variable domain: DTAVSQTPKYLVTQMGNDKSIKCEQNLGHDTMYWYKQDSKKFLKIMFSYNNKELIINETVPNRFSPKSPDKAHLNLHINSLELGDSAVYFCASSPSTTGRTYGYTFGSGTRLTVV.

Concerning this clonotype: The junction departs from the called germline gene at one end, perhaps through a read error. The chain couples TRBV3-1 to TRBJ2-5, with D possibly being TRBD1 (5 bases). The CDR3 is 11 amino acids. Germline V gives CDR1 LGHDT, CDR2 YNNKEL (reference sequence). The CDR3, as DNA: TGTGCCGGCAGCCAAGACAGCCATCTGTACTTC. This encodes CAGSQDSHLYF.

The chain links TRBV7-2 to TRBJ2-6, with D hard to call. The V end was cut by 8 bases, the J end by 2 bases, with 10 bases between. The length of the CDR3 is 14 residues. Germline values: CDR1 SGHTA, CDR2 FQGNSA. CDR3 amino acids: CASREGTGANVLTF. As DNA, the CDR3 is TGTGCCAGCCGCGAAGGTACTGGGGCCAACGTCCTGACTTTC. The full variable domain, with the rest looked up from reference TRBV7-2 and TRBJ2-6, is GAGVSQSPSNKVTEKGKDVELRCDPISGHTALYWYRQSLGQGLEFLIYFQGNSAPDKSGLPSDRFSAERTGGSVSTLTIQRTQQEDSAVYLCASREGTGANVLTFGAGSRLTVL.

V usage is TRBV6-1 and J usage is TRBJ2-2, with 14 bases matching TRBD2. Germline values: CDR1 MNHNS, CDR2 SASEGT. This CDR3 spans 17 amino acids. V lost 2 bases to trimming and J lost 5 bases; unmatched junction nucleotides: 4. The CDR3 reads CASSESRTSGRTGELFF. The CDR3 coding sequence is TGTGCCAGCAGTGAATCCCGGACTAGCGGGAGGACCGGGGAGCTGTTTTTT.

The V call is TRBV20-1, the J call TRBJ2-1; 13 bases align to TRBD2. The CDR3 covers 17 residues. Trimming at V came to 3 bases and at J to 9 bases, leaving 14 bases not matched to a gene. Germline CDR1 reads DFQATT; CDR2 reads SNEGSKA (reference sequence). CDR3 in amino acids: CSARIPGTSGISGEQFF. The CDR3, as DNA: TGCAGTGCTAGGATACCCGGGACTAGCGGGATCAGTGGTGAGCAGTTCTTC.

The chain employs TRBV25-1 and TRBJ1-2; D is ambiguous. V dropped 10 bases and J dropped 2 bases, with 5 bases sitting between them. The germline V gene has CDR1 MGHDK and CDR2 SYGVNS. This CDR3 is 10 amino acids long. In DNA, the CDR3 is TGTGCCACTGAAAACTATGGCTACACCTTC. Its translation: CATENYGYTF.

The CDR3 protein is CASSGGQKETQYF. CDR3 nucleotides: TGCGCCAGCAGCGGGGGACAAAAAGAGACCCAGTACTTC. The rearrangement links TRBV5-1 to TRBJ2-5; D is possibly TRBD1 (6 bases). The CDR3 consists of 13 residues. V lost 4 bases and J lost 3, with 10 bases in between. In germline, CDR1 is SGHRS, CDR2 YFSETQ.

In its sample, this clonotype was seen once. The V call is TRBV7-2, the J call TRBJ1-2; no clear D gene. V was clipped by 5 bases and J by 4 bases, with 11 bases between them. Germline V gives CDR1 SGHTA, CDR2 FQGNSA. CDR3 length equals 13 residues. The CDR3 is CASSPTTFYGYTF. For the CDR3, the DNA is TGTGCCAGCAGCCCGACAACGTTCTATGGCTACACCTTC.

The genes are TRBV7-9 and TRBJ2-1; 9 bases agree with TRBD2. Germline values: CDR1 SEHNR, CDR2 FQNEAQ (reference sequence). V lost 1 base, J lost 8 bases, and 3 bases stayed unmatched. This CDR3 contains 14 residues. The chain's CDR3 is CASSLGTSVDEQFF. The CDR3 coding sequence is TGTGCCAGCAGCTTAGGGACTAGCGTGGATGAGCAGTTCTTC.

The genes are TRBV28 and TRBJ2-1; D perhaps matches TRBD1 (6 bases). The CDR3 is 14 amino acids. Deletions cut 2 bases from V and 7 bases from J, with 12 bases between. Germline V lookup: CDR1 MDHEN, CDR2 SYDVKM. CDR3 DNA sequence: TGTGCCAGCAGTTTAAGGGACATTCCGAATGAGCAGTTCTTC. Protein sequence: CASSLRDIPNEQFF.

This clonotype was seen only a few times. The chain combines TRBV12-3 or TRBV12-4 with TRBJ2-5; 15 bases match TRBD2. This CDR3 spans 15 amino acids. V shed 4 bases and J 5 bases; nucleotides not matched to a gene: 2. The chain's CDR3 is CASSWTSGRGETQYF. The CDR3 bases are TGTGCCAGCAGTTGGACTAGCGGGAGGGGGGAGACCCAGTACTTC.

On this clonotype: A read error is possible here, since a much larger clone lies one base away. The V gene is TRBV25-1, the J gene TRBJ2-1; the D is unclear. The CDR3 contains 13 residues. Looked up from germline, CDR1 is MGHDK and CDR2 is SYGVNS. V lost 2 bases, J lost 0 bases, and 2 bases lay in between. The CDR3 sequence: CASSESSYNEQFF. The CDR3 DNA reads TGTGCCAGCAGTGAAAGCTCCTACAATGAGCAGTTCTTC.

This clonotype was detected only a few times. The chain employs TRBV5-1 and TRBJ2-3, with D perhaps matching TRBD2 (6 bases). Germline lookup yields CDR1 SGHRS and CDR2 YFSETQ. This CDR3 region has 16 residues. Trimming cost V 4 bases and J 4 bases, with 19 bases left between them. The CDR3 spells CASSAGTAMESDTQYF. For the CDR3, the DNA is TGCGCCAGCAGCGCGGGGACCGCAATGGAGTCAGATACGCAGTATTTT.

This clonotype appeared a few times. V usage is TRBV4-1 and J usage is TRBJ2-3, with D possibly matching TRBD2 (5 bases). Germline CDR1 is MGHRA and CDR2 is YSYEKL. V was trimmed by 1 base and J by 6 bases, leaving 11 bases between them. The CDR3 has 14 amino acids. CDR3 sequence (DNA): TGCGCCAGCAGCCAAGGTCTAGCACGGGATACGCAGTATTTT. Amino acids: CASSQGLARDTQYF.

The chain recombines TRBV12-3 or TRBV12-4 with TRBJ1-5; D is possibly TRBD1 (5 bases). The CDR3 has 15 residues. V was cut by 3 bases and J by 3 bases, with 12 bases left in between. DNA of the CDR3: TGTGCCAGCAGTTTTGGGGCAGGGACCAATCAGCCCCAGCATTTT. Protein: CASSFGAGTNQPQHF.

This chain connects TRBV7-8 to TRBJ1-1; 9 bases fit TRBD1. J was trimmed by 5 bases and V by 5 bases; bases with no gene match: 6. The germline CDR1 and CDR2 sequences are SGHVS and FQNEAQ. The CDR3 length is 14 residues. CDR3 sequence (DNA): TGTGCCAGCAGCCGACACAGGGGGCGGACTGAAGCTTTCTTT. It is translated as CASSRHRGRTEAFF.

Only a few counts were recorded for this clonotype. The chain has TRBV6-2 or TRBV6-3 and TRBJ2-1; 11 bases agree with TRBD2. The CDR3 has 17 residues. The germline V gene has CDR1 MNHEY and CDR2 SVGEGT. The trim removed 0 bases at V and 2 bases at J, leaving 3 bases unmatched. Here the CDR3 reads CASSYSVLAGAYNEQFF. CDR3 sequence (DNA): TGTGCCAGCAGTTACTCTGTACTAGCGGGGGCCTACAATGAGCAGTTCTTC.

This clonotype was observed a few times. V gene TRBV20-1 combines with J gene TRBJ2-7; D unclear. This CDR3 is built from 13 residues. Germline CDR1 and CDR2: DFQATT and SNEGSKA (reference sequence). V lost 1 base and J lost 7, with 14 bases in between. CDR3 in DNA: TGCAGTGCTAGAGCCGTCAGACATCGGGAGCAGTACTTC. Translation: CSARAVRHREQYF.

V and J are TRBV20-1 and TRBJ2-7; D is possibly TRBD1 (6 bases). The DNA end favors TRBJ2-4, so the J call may be wrong. CDR3 length equals 13 residues. The germline V gene has CDR1 DFQATT and CDR2 SNEGSKA (reference sequence). The CDR3 DNA reads TGCAGTGCTATGCACAGGGACCCAAACATTCAGTACTTC. It is translated as CSAMHRDPNIQYF.

This sequence joins TRBV3-1 and TRBJ2-3; 7 bases map to TRBD1. This CDR3 contains 14 residues. Trimming removed 6 bases from V and 1 base from J; junction bases left unmatched: 4. Per the germline V gene, CDR1 is LGHDT and CDR2 is YNNKEL (reference sequence). The CDR3 protein is CASRHRGGTDTQYF. In nucleotides, the CDR3 is TGTGCCAGCAGGCACAGGGGAGGCACAGATACGCAGTATTTT.

This clonotype has only a few counts. The chain carries TRBV4-1 and TRBJ2-4; 7 bases map to TRBD1. The CDR3 totals 16 residues. V shed 4 bases and J 3 bases; nucleotides not matched to a gene: 9. Germline V CDR1 and CDR2: MGHRA, YSYEKL. The CDR3 protein is CASSPRQGGVKNIQYF. CDR3 nucleotide sequence: TGCGCCAGCAGCCCCAGACAGGGTGGTGTCAAAAACATTCAGTACTTC.

The table lists this clonotype with a few counts. V is TRBV7-2 and J is TRBJ2-1; the match to TRBD2 covers 10 bases. Germline V gives CDR1 SGHTA, CDR2 FQGNSA. The CDR3 covers 15 residues. V shed 2 bases, J shed 5 bases, and the junction held 3 bases outside the gene matches. This chain's CDR3 is CASSLSSGSHNEQFF. CDR3 sequence (DNA): TGTGCCAGCAGCTTATCTAGCGGGAGCCACAATGAGCAGTTCTTC.

Remarks on this clonotype: Sequence at one end of the junction differs from germline and may be a read error. The chain has TRBV13 and TRBJ2-3, with 8 bases identical to TRBD2. The CDR3 totals 17 residues. Germline V gene data show CDR1 as PRHDT and CDR2 as FYEKMQ (reference sequence). CDR3 DNA sequence: TGTGCCAGCAGCCGCGCACTAGCGGCCAAGAGAACAGATACGCGGTATTTT. Amino acids: CASSRALAAKRTDTRYF. Drawing the rest from reference TRBV13 and TRBJ2-3, the complete variable domain is AAGVIQSPRHLIKEKRETATLKCYPIPRHDTVYWYQQGPGQDPQFLISFYEKMQSDKGSIPDRFSAQQFSDYHSELNMSSLELGDSALYFCASSRALAAKRTDTRYFGPGTRLTVL.

This chain links TRBV6-4 with TRBJ1-6; D is perhaps TRBD1 (6 bases). V lost 6 bases and J lost 9, with 15 bases in between. This CDR3 has 14 amino acids. Germline CDR1 MRHNA, CDR2 SNTAGT. The CDR3 region has the DNA TGTGCCAGCAGCCCCGACACCAGGGGTTCACCCCTCCACTTT. It specifies CASSPDTRGSPLHF.

To note about this clonotype: The junction and the germline gene differ at one end; a read error may be behind it. The chain uses TRBV20-1 and TRBJ1-2; 10 bases agree with TRBD1. CDR1 and CDR2 (germline): DFQATT, SNEGSKA (reference sequence). The CDR3 loop spans 17 amino acids. The CDR3 region is CSARPRSGTGVNYGCTF. The CDR3 DNA reads as TGCAGTGCTAGACCCCGGTCCGGGACAGGGGTTAACTATGGCTGCACCTTC.

This clonotype was observed once. The rearrangement joins TRBV20-1 to TRBJ2-3; D is unclear. Deletions cut 0 bases from V and 5 bases from J, with 24 bases between. This CDR3 has 18 residues. Per germline, CDR1 DFQATT and CDR2 SNEGSKA (reference sequence). CDR3 coding DNA: TGCAGTGCTAGAGATCGCCTCTTAAACTCGAGAGCAGGAGATACGCAGTATTTT. This codes for CSARDRLLNSRAGDTQYF.